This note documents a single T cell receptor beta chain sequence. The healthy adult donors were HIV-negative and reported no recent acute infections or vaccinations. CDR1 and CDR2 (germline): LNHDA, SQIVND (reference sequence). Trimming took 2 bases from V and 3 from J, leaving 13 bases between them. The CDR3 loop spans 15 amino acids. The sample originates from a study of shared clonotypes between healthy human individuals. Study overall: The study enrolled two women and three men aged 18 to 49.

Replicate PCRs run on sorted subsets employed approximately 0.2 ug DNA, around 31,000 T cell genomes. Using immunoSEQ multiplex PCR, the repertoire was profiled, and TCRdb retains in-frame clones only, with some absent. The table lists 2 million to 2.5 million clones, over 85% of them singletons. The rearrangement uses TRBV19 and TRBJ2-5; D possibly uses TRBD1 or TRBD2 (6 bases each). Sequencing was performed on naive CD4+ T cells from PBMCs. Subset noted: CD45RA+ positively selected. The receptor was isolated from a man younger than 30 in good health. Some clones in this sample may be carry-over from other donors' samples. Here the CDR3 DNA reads TGTGCCAGTAGTATAAGGGGGGCGCGGGAAGAGACCCAGTACTTC. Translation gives CASSIRGAREETQYF.